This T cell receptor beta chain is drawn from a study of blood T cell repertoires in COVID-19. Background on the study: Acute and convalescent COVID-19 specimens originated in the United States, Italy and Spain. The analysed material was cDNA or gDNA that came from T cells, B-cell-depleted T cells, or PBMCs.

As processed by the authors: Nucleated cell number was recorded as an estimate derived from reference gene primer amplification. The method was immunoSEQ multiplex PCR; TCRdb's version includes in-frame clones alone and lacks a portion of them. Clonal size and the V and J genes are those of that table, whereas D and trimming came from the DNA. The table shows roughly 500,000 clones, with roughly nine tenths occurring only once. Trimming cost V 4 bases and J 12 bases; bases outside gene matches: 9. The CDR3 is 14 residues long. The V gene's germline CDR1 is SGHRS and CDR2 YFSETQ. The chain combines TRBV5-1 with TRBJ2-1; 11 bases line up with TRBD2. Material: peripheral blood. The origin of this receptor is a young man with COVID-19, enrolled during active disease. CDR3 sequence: CASSPSTTSGVQFF. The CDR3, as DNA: TGCGCCAGCAGCCCCTCTACGACTAGCGGGGTGCAGTTCTTC.